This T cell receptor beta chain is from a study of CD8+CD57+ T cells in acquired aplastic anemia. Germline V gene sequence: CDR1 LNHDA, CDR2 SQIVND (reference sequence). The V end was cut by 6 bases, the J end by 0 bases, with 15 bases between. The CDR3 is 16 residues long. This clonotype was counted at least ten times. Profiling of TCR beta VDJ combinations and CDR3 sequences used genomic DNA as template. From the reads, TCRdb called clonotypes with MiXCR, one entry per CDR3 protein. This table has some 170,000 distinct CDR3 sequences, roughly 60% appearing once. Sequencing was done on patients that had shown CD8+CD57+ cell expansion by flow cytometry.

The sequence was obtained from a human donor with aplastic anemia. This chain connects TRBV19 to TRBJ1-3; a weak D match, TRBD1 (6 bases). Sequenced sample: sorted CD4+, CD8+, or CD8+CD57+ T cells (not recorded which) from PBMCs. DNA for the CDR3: TGTGCCAGTAGCATTACAGGGAAGCCCTCTGGAAACACCATATATTTT. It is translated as CASSITGKPSGNTIYF.